This T cell receptor (beta chain) was found in a study of brain T cells in children with intractable seizures. Deletions cut 0 bases from V and 7 bases from J, with 6 bases between. Germline V CDR1 and CDR2: SGHRS, YFSETQ. CDR3 length: 12 residues. Sequencing was performed with immunoSEQ multiplex PCR; in TCRdb, only in-frame clones are kept and a portion is missing. Here the sample spans 3,500 to 4,000 clones, about three quarters being singletons. The sequenced cases were selected for having the highest brain T cell transcript signatures. The chain joins TRBV5-1 to TRBJ2-3; D unclear. This clonotype was sampled from a girl aged 2 to 10 with Rasmussen encephalitis and intractable seizures. The sample was resected brain tissue, taken at surgery. CDR3 nucleotide sequence: TGCGCCAGCAGCTTGGCCTACAATACGCAGTATTTT. Its translation is CASSLAYNTQYF.